A single T cell receptor (beta chain) is shown here with its context. This entry is derived from a study of Graves' ophthalmopathy and Graves' hyperthyroidism. Study background: There was a collection of peripheral blood at initial diagnosis, before any treatment.

This CDR3 has 14 residues. The germline V gene encodes CDR1 LGHDT and CDR2 YNNKEL (reference sequence). With 6 bases removed from V and 5 bases from J, the gap between germline ends came to 16 bases. The source of the PBMCs was 10 ml of fresh peripheral blood. TCR beta CDR3 regions were amplified from RNA transcripts. The first round was an RT-PCR with HTBI primers, and the second round was a multiplex PCR. Each CDR3 protein is one row after TCRdb ran MiXCR on the multiplex PCR reads. Of under 250,000 distinct CDR3 sequences listed, roughly 21% were seen once; the top ten hold under 55%. The source of this sequence is a woman between 45 and 60 years old with Graves' ophthalmopathy. Sequencing was performed on peripheral blood. The J gene is TRBJ2-5, the V gene TRBV3-1; D not certain. CDR3 loop: CASRLTGEQETQYF. In DNA form, the CDR3 reads TGTGCCAGCAGGCTGACTGGGGAACAGGAGACCCAGTACTTC.